The next 26 T cell receptor beta chains were all read from a single sample in a study of OX40 agonist ivuxolimab in advanced cancers. Data came from immunoSEQ multiplex PCR; TCRdb stores just in-frame clones and leaves some out. The sample holds around 68,000 clones; about 91% are singletons and the top ten take 1.1%. This specimen consisted of CD4+ or CD8+ T cells sorted from blood, obtained in a trial of the OX40 agonist ivuxolimab. These receptors originate from an adult with an advanced solid tumor such as melanoma, head and neck, liver or kidney cancer.

The V call is TRBV10-3, the J call TRBJ2-1, with a tentative D call TRBD2 (6 bases). Germline V gene lookup returns CDR1 ENHRY and CDR2 SYGVKD. This CDR3 contains 13 residues. Between the trimmed V and J ends, which lost 11 bases and 8 bases, there was a span of 19 bases. The CDR3 nucleotides read TGTGCCGCTGGAGGACTGGGGGGACATGAGCAGTTCTTC. Translated: CAAGGLGGHEQFF.

The chain recombines TRBV19 with TRBJ2-1; 14 positions agree with TRBD2. V was pared by 3 bases and J by 16 bases, with 8 bases of the junction left unmatched. The CDR3 has 14 amino acids. Germline V gene sequence: CDR1 LNHDA, CDR2 SQIVND (reference sequence). The CDR3 loop reads CASSISGLAGGPFF. The CDR3 coding sequence is TGTGCCAGTAGTATCTCCGGACTAGCGGGAGGCCCCTTCTTC. The entire variable domain, with the rest obtained from reference TRBV19 and TRBJ2-1, is as follows: DGGITQSPKYLFRKEGQNVTLSCEQNLNHDAMYWYRQDPGQGLRLIYYSQIVNDFQKGDIAEGYSVSREKKESFPLTVTSAQKNPTAFYLCASSISGLAGGPFFGPGTRLTVL.

The chain employs TRBV2 and TRBJ2-1; 13 nucleotides agree with TRBD2. The ends lost 3 bases at V and 8 bases at J; junction bases unmatched: 10. Germline CDR1 SNHLY, CDR2 FYNNEI. The CDR3 runs 17 residues. The CDR3 bases are TGTGCCAGCAGTGACCTCCGACTAGCGGGGGGTGGGGATGAGCAGTTCTTC. Protein sequence: CASSDLRLAGGGDEQFF.

The rearrangement links TRBV7-2 to TRBJ2-1, with D perhaps matching TRBD2 (7 bases). The CDR3 has 15 amino acids. Germline CDR1 is SGHTA and CDR2 is FQGNSA. Trimming stripped 5 bases from V and 3 bases from J, with 14 bases between. The CDR3 DNA reads as TGTGCCAGCAGCCCCTCCGGGGGGCGCTACAATGAGCAGTTCTTC. This codes for CASSPSGGRYNEQFF.

This clone came up once. V is TRBV19 and J is TRBJ2-7; D not certain. The CDR3 loop spans 14 amino acids. The V and J ends lost 4 bases and 1 base respectively, with 11 bases between them. Germline V gene lookup returns CDR1 LNHDA and CDR2 SQIVND (reference sequence). CDR3 protein: CASSTKLRSYEQYF. The CDR3 coding sequence is TGTGCCAGTAGTACTAAGCTCCGATCCTACGAGCAGTACTTC.

The chain combines TRBV30 with TRBJ1-6; a weak D match, TRBD1 (5 bases). V was shortened by 0 bases and J by 9 bases, with 12 bases between the two germline ends. Per the germline V gene, CDR1 is GTSNPN and CDR2 is SVGIG (reference sequence). The CDR3 length is 14 residues. The chain's CDR3 is CAWSVRGGSSPLHF. The CDR3 DNA reads TGTGCCTGGAGTGTAAGGGGTGGAAGTTCACCCCTCCACTTT.

The chain recombines TRBV6-1 with TRBJ2-7; maybe TRBD1 (5 bases). V lost 1 base and J 2 bases, leaving 9 bases between the germline ends. The germline gives CDR1 MNHNS, CDR2 SASEGT. This CDR3 contains 14 residues. The CDR3 region is CASSEESGPYEQYF. The CDR3 DNA reads TGTGCCAGCAGTGAAGAGTCAGGGCCCTACGAGCAGTACTTC.

The V call is TRBV5-5, the J call TRBJ1-2; D not certain. Germline CDR1 is SGHKS and CDR2 is YYEKEE (reference sequence). V shed 0 bases and J shed 5 bases, with 14 bases lying between them. The CDR3 has 15 residues. The CDR3 sequence: CASSLGREISYGYTF. CDR3 in DNA: TGTGCCAGCAGCTTGGGTCGGGAAATCTCTTATGGCTACACCTTC.

The chain couples TRBV6-4 to TRBJ2-1; 8 bases are a match to TRBD1. V lost 8 bases to trimming and J lost 6 bases; unmatched junction nucleotides: 6. The germline CDR1 and CDR2 sequences are MRHNA and SNTAGT. CDR3 length: 13 residues. The CDR3 protein is CASGTGDFNEQFF. The DNA of the CDR3 is TGTGCCAGCGGGACAGGAGATTTCAATGAGCAGTTCTTC.

The chain couples TRBV29-1 to TRBJ2-2, with D perhaps given as TRBD1 or TRBD2 (5 bases each). V was cut by 7 bases and J by 7 bases, with 16 bases left in between. The length of the CDR3 is 13 residues. CDR1 is SQVTM, CDR2 ANQGSEA, per germline. The CDR3 spells CSGSGRVGGELFF. In nucleotides, the CDR3 is TGCAGCGGATCGGGGCGAGTTGGCGGGGAGCTGTTTTTT.

The rearrangement uses TRBV14 and TRBJ1-1; D call uncertain. The CDR3 has 12 residues. The V gene's germline CDR1 is SGHDN and CDR2 FVKESK. Deletions cut 9 bases from V and 1 base from J, with 9 bases between. The CDR3: CASSWANTEAFF. The CDR3 coding sequence is TGTGCCAGTTCGTGGGCGAACACTGAAGCTTTCTTT.

This clone was found once. The chain couples TRBV7-6 to TRBJ2-1, with 10 bases fitting TRBD1. The V gene end was trimmed by 5 bases and the J gene end by 4 bases; junction bases not matched to a gene: 5. The CDR3 sequence is 15 residues long. CDR1 and CDR2 from the germline V gene are SGHVS and FNYEAQ. In nucleotides, the CDR3 is TGTGCCAGCAGCGCGGGACAGGGGTGGTACAATGAGCAGTTCTTC. Translating it yields CASSAGQGWYNEQFF. The full variable domain, its missing parts supplied by reference TRBV7-6 and TRBJ2-1, is GAGVSQSPRYKVTKRGQDVALRCDPISGHVSLYWYRQALGQGPEFLTYFNYEAQQDKSGLPNDRFSAERPEGSISTLTIQRTEQRDSAMYRCASSAGQGWYNEQFFGPGTRLTVL.

CDR3 amino acids: CASSMGYEQYF. The CDR3 DNA is TGTGCCAGCAGTATGGGCTACGAGCAGTACTTC. The J gene is TRBJ2-7, the V gene TRBV25-1; D is ambiguous. V was pared by 5 bases and J by 3 bases, with 5 bases between. Germline values: CDR1 MGHDK, CDR2 SYGVNS. This CDR3 region has 11 residues.

Regarding this clone: Other DNA sequences from this sample encode an identical CDR3 as well. The gene calls are TRBV5-1 and TRBJ2-1; TRBD1 matches at 9 bases. CDR1 is SGHRS, CDR2 YFSETQ, per germline. After removal of 4 bases from V and 4 bases from J, the junction contained 3 bases not matched to a gene. The CDR3 has 14 residues. This chain's CDR3 is CASSPGTGYNEQFF. CDR3 DNA sequence: TGCGCCAGCAGCCCAGGGACAGGGTACAATGAGCAGTTCTTC.

The rearrangement joins TRBV9 to TRBJ2-1; 11 nucleotides line up with TRBD2. The junction had 3 bases not matched to a gene; V was cut back by 4 bases and J by 3 bases. The CDR3 loop spans 15 amino acids. Germline-derived CDR1 and CDR2 are SGDLS and YYNGEE. CDR3 sequence: CASSPLAGDYNEQFF. As DNA, the CDR3 is TGTGCCAGCAGCCCACTAGCGGGAGACTACAATGAGCAGTTCTTC. Combining the CDR3 with reference TRBV9 and TRBJ2-1 gives the whole variable domain DSGVTQTPKHLITATGQRVTLRCSPRSGDLSVYWYQQSLDQGLQFLIQYYNGEERAKGNILERFSAQQFPDLHSELNLSSLELGDSALYFCASSPLAGDYNEQFFGPGTRLTVL.

The chain has TRBV7-6 and TRBJ1-3; no clear D. Looked up from germline, CDR1 is SGHVS and CDR2 is FNYEAQ. The CDR3 has 17 amino acids. The V end lost 1 base, the J end lost 4 bases, and 17 bases lay between the germline ends. As DNA, the CDR3 is TGTGCCAGCAGCTTAGATCCTCCGCTCTCTATCGGAAACACCATATATTTT. This gives the protein CASSLDPPLSIGNTIYF. The variable domain in full, completed from reference TRBV7-6 and TRBJ1-3, reads GAGVSQSPRYKVTKRGQDVALRCDPISGHVSLYWYRQALGQGPEFLTYFNYEAQQDKSGLPNDRFSAERPEGSISTLTIQRTEQRDSAMYRCASSLDPPLSIGNTIYFGEGSWLTVV.

The chain carries TRBV4-1 and TRBJ1-5; D is uncertain. The ends were cut back, 2 bases at V and 1 base at J, with 6 bases in the middle. Germline V gene lookup returns CDR1 MGHRA and CDR2 YSYEKL. This CDR3 has 14 amino acids. CDR3 nucleotides: TGCGCCAGCAGCCAACCAGAGAGCAATCAGCCCCAGCATTTT. Translation: CASSQPESNQPQHF.

The V call is TRBV29-1, the J call TRBJ1-4; D may be TRBD1 (6 bases). V lost 6 bases and J 8 bases, leaving 19 bases between the germline ends. Germline V gives CDR1 SQVTM, CDR2 ANQGSEA. The CDR3 has 14 amino acids. The CDR3 sequence: CSVAKQGYTEKLFF. The CDR3 bases are TGCAGCGTCGCAAAACAGGGTTACACCGAAAAACTGTTTTTT.

Points on this clone: Other DNA sequences within the sample encode an identical CDR3. The chain uses TRBV14 and TRBJ2-7; weak D call: TRBD1 (5 bases). The V and J ends lost 1 base and 4 bases respectively, with 11 bases between them. Germline-derived CDR1 and CDR2 are SGHDN and FVKESK. The CDR3 spans 14 residues. DNA of the CDR3: TGTGCCAGCAGCCAAGGTTCAGGGCTTTACGAGCAGTACTTC. Translation gives CASSQGSGLYEQYF.

V usage is TRBV2 and J usage is TRBJ1-5, with D perhaps matching TRBD1 (6 bases). V was pared by 8 bases and J by 2 bases, with 22 bases between. The CDR3 spans 17 residues. Germline-derived CDR1 and CDR2 are SNHLY and FYNNEI. CDR3 loop: CASATKMGTGRNQPQHF. CDR3 DNA sequence: TGTGCCAGCGCCACAAAAATGGGCACAGGGCGCAATCAGCCCCAGCATTTT.

This clone was counted once. The chain links TRBV4-1 to TRBJ1-5, with no clear D. Germline V gives CDR1 MGHRA, CDR2 YSYEKL. The CDR3 has 15 amino acids. Trimming took off 0 bases at V and 6 bases at J, with 12 bases between the two ends. The CDR3 spells CASSQDGRETQPQHF. Here the CDR3 DNA reads TGCGCCAGCAGCCAAGATGGGAGGGAGACTCAGCCCCAGCATTTT.

The table lists this clone with a count of one. V and J are TRBV11-2 and TRBJ2-3; D may be TRBD2 (6 bases). Per the germline V gene, CDR1 is SGHAT and CDR2 is FQNNGV. The V gene lost 6 bases and the J gene lost 3 bases, with 13 bases spanning the gap. This CDR3 is built from 14 residues. CDR3 DNA sequence: TGTGCCAGCAGGCTGAAGGGAGGAACAGATACGCAGTATTTT. It specifies CASRLKGGTDTQYF.

Points on this clone: One junction end does not reproduce the germline sequence, and a read error may be involved. The chain joins TRBV19 to TRBJ2-7; possible D gene TRBD2, 5 bases. The CDR3 runs 13 residues. The germline V gene has CDR1 LNHDA and CDR2 SQIVND (reference sequence). This CDR3 reads CASSLDYYYEQYF. The CDR3 region has the DNA TGTGCCAGTAGTTTAGACTACTACTACGAGCAGTACTTC.

The J gene is TRBJ2-7, the V gene TRBV27, with D tentatively TRBD1 or TRBD2 (5 bases each). CDR3 length: 15 amino acids. Per germline, CDR1 MNHEY and CDR2 SMNVEV (reference sequence). V was trimmed by 3 bases and J by 3 bases, leaving 15 bases between them. CDR3 protein: CASSFRDVGFYEQYF. CDR3 coding DNA: TGTGCCAGCAGTTTCCGGGACGTGGGATTCTACGAGCAGTACTTC.

V usage is TRBV6-1 and J usage is TRBJ1-2; D is unresolved. V dropped 5 bases and J dropped 6 bases, with 16 bases sitting between them. The CDR3 covers 14 residues. The V gene's germline CDR1 is MNHNS and CDR2 SASEGT. As DNA, the CDR3 is TGTGCCAGCAGTAAAACCGAGGTGTTAAATGGCTACACCTTC. Protein product: CASSKTEVLNGYTF.

This CDR3 reads CASSPLAPGGEQYF. The CDR3 nucleotides read TGCGCCAGCAGCCCCCTGGCCCCAGGAGGCGAGCAGTACTTC. The chain recombines TRBV5-1 with TRBJ2-7, with a tentative D call TRBD2 (5 bases). The V and J ends lost 4 bases and 6 bases respectively, with 17 bases between them. There are 14 residues in the CDR3. Germline CDR1 SGHRS, CDR2 YFSETQ.